The rows below give T cell receptor beta chains drawn from one sample of a study of technical replicates of blood from a few donors. TCRdb's copy holds only in-frame clones and misses some; the assay was immunoSEQ multiplex PCR. In the table there are roughly 69,000 clones, about 87% of which are singletons. Sequenced: PBMCs. Receptors originate from a human donor in good health. Some clones in this sample may be carry-over from other donors' samples. CDR3s include the opening cysteine and the closing phenylalanine or tryptophan. Each record gives: D gene, V gene, J gene, clone size, CDR3 DNA, CDR3 protein. A D gene is named only where the DNA matches it firmly. A clone size is listed for some rows: how often the clone was seen (once, few, many), or a class if it is expanded.

TRBD1	TRBV11-2	TRBJ2-7	NA	TGTGCCAGCAGAAGGGGTAAAGGGACAGGGGGCCAATACGAGCAGTACTTC	CASRRGKGTGGQYEQYF
NA	TRBV30	TRBJ2-5	NA	TGTGCCTGGAGTGTAAGAGTCCGGGAGACCCAGTACTTC	CAWSVRVRETQYF
TRBD1	TRBV9	TRBJ2-7	NA	TGTGCCAGCAGCGTAGGGGGACAGGGAGCAATCTACGAGCAGTACTTC	CASSVGGQGAIYEQYF
TRBD1	TRBV5-1	TRBJ2-1	NA	TGCGCCAGCAGCCCATCCGGGACAGGGGGCCTCGGAGGCTACAATGAGCAGTTCTTC	CASSPSGTGGLGGYNEQFF
TRBD2	TRBV5-4	TRBJ2-7	NA	TGTGCCAGCAGACCCGGACTAGCGGGGACCTCCTACGAGCAGTACTTC	CASRPGLAGTSYEQYF
TRBD1	TRBV29-1	TRBJ2-3	NA	TGCAGCGCCCGACAGGGGGCGCCCACAGATACGCAGTATTTT	CSARQGAPTDTQYF
NA	TRBV6-5	TRBJ1-4	few	TGTGCCAGCAGCCCAGGGTGGACTAATGAAAAACTGTTTTTT	CASSPGWTNEKLFF
NA	TRBV6-1	TRBJ1-2	once	TGTGCCAGCAGTGATATCCGGCGACAGGCCTCTTATGGCTACACCTTC	CASSDIRRQASYGYTF
TRBD1	TRBV2	TRBJ2-7	NA	TGTGCCAGCAGTGATAGCGGACAGGGGGCTAGGGAGCAGTACTTC	CASSDSGQGAREQYF
NA	TRBV2	TRBJ2-7	NA	TGTGCCAGCAGTGAGGGGCAGGGGTGGGAGTACGCCTACGAGCAGTACTTC	CASSEGQGWEYAYEQYF
NA	TRBV5-4	TRBJ2-2	once	TGTGCCAGCAGCTCCGACACGTACACCGGGGAGCTGTTTTTT	CASSSDTYTGELFF
TRBD2	TRBV2	TRBJ2-1	NA	TGTGCCAGCAGTGTATCTAGCGGGAGTAGTGAGCAGTTCTTC	CASSVSSGSSEQFF
TRBD1	TRBV7-2	TRBJ2-7	NA	TGTGCCAGCAGCCCGGGACAGGGATTCCACGAGCAGTACTTC	CASSPGQGFHEQYF
NA	TRBV10-3	TRBJ1-1	few	TGTGCCATCAGTGAGTCGACGACAAGTAGTGAAGCTTTCTTT	CAISESTTSSEAFF
NA	TRBV11-1	TRBJ2-6	NA	TGTGCCAGCAGCTTAGCGTGGGTAGCCTCCTCTGGGGCCAACGTCCTGACTTTC	CASSLAWVASSGANVLTF
NA	TRBV11-3	TRBJ2-2	NA	TGTGCCAGCAGCCGCGGCACCGGGGAGCTGTTTTTT	CASSRGTGELFF
TRBD1	TRBV5-1	TRBJ2-5	NA	TGCGCCAGCAGCTTTAAGGGGGCTGGGGAGACCCAGTACTTC	CASSFKGAGETQYF
NA	TRBV4-1	TRBJ1-4	NA	TGCGCCAGCAGCTTTAGCGGGGGGCCGGCTAATGAAAAACTGTTTTTT	CASSFSGGPANEKLFF
NA	TRBV4-3	TRBJ1-6	NA	TGCGCCAGCAGCCAAGAGGCAAATTCACCCCTCCACTTT	CASSQEANSPLHF
NA	TRBV4-2	TRBJ1-1	NA	TGTGCCAGCAGCCCCATATTGGGAACAGGATCAGCTTTCTTT	CASSPILGTGSAFF
TRBD2	TRBV29-1	TRBJ2-7	NA	TGCAGCGTGGGGGGGGCTAGCGGGAGTTTTTACGAGCAGTACTTC	CSVGGASGSFYEQYF
TRBD1	TRBV19	TRBJ2-7	many	TGTGCCAGTAGTCCCCCAGGGGGCGCTGTATACGAGCAGTACTTC	CASSPPGGAVYEQYF
TRBD1	TRBV5-4	TRBJ1-1	NA	TGTGCCAGCAGTGACAGGGGAGGGAACACTGAAGCTTTCTTT	CASSDRGGNTEAFF
TRBD1	TRBV10-3	TRBJ2-1	NA	TGTGCCTCAACCGACAGGGGGACGGGCAATGAGCAGTTCTTC	CASTDRGTGNEQFF
NA	TRBV5-1	TRBJ2-2	NA	TGCGCCAGCAGCCTGGGCGGGACGGAGCTGTTTTTT	CASSLGGTELFF
TRBD2	TRBV4-3	TRBJ2-2	NA	TGCGCCAGCAGCCAAGATTGGGAGAGGCGGGGGACCCCCGCCGGGGAGCTGTTTTTT	CASSQDWERRGTPAGELFF
NA	TRBV7-9	TRBJ1-2	NA	TGTGCCAGCCACAGGGAAGAGCGGGGCTACACCTTC	CASHREERGYTF
TRBD1	TRBV23-1	TRBJ2-7	NA	TGCGCCAGCAGTCAGCCTGGGCCTCGACAGGGGATTGAGGAGCAGTACTTC	CASSQPGPRQGIEEQYF
NA	TRBV28	TRBJ2-7	NA	TGTGCCAGCAGTTATTCAGAGGTGCCAACCTACGAGCAGTACTTC	CASSYSEVPTYEQYF
TRBD1	TRBV7-9	TRBJ1-1	NA	TGTGCCAGCACGACAGGGATGAACACTGAAGCTTTCTTT	CASTTGMNTEAFF
NA	TRBV19	TRBJ2-6	NA	TGTGCCAGTAGTATCGACAGCTCTGGGGCCAACGTCCTGACTTTC	CASSIDSSGANVLTF
TRBD1	TRBV4-1	TRBJ2-1	NA	TGCGCCAGCAGCCAAGTCCCACAGACAGGGTCGGGGCATGAGCAGTTCTTC	CASSQVPQTGSGHEQFF
NA	TRBV4-3	TRBJ1-5	once	TGCGCCAGCAGCCAGAGGGGAGGTAGTCAGCCCCAGCATTTT	CASSQRGGSQPQHF